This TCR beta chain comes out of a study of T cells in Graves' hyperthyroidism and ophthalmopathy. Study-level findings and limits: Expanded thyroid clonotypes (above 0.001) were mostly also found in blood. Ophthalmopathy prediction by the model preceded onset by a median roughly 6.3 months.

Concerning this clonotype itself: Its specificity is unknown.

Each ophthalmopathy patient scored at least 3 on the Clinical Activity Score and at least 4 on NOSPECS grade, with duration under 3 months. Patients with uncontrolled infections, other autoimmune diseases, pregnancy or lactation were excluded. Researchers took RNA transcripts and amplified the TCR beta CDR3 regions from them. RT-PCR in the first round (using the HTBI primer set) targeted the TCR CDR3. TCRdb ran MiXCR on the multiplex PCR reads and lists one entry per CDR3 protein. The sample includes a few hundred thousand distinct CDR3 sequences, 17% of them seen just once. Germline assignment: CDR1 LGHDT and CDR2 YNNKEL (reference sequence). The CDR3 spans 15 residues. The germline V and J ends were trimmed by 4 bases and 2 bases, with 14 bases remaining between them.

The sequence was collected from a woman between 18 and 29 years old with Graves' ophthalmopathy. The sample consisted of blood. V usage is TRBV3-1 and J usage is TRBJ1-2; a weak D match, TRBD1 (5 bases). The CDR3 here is CASSPRVFGNYGYTF. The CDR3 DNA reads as TGTGCCAGCAGCCCCAGGGTGTTTGGAAACTATGGCTACACCTTC.